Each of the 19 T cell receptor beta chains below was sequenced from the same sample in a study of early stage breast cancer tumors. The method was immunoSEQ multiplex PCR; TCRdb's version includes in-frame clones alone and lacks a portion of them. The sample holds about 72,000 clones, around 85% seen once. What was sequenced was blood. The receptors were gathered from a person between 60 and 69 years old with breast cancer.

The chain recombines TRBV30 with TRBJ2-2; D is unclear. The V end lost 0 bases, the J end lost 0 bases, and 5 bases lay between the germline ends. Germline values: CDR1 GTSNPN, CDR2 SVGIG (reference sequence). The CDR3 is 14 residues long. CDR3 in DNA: TGTGCCTGGAGTGTTTCGGCGAACACCGGGGAGCTGTTTTTT. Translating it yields CAWSVSANTGELFF.

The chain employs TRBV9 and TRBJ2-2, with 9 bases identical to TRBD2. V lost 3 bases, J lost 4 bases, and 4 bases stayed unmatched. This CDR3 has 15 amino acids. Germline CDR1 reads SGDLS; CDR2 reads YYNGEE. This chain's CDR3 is CASSGAGGVTGELFF. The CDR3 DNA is TGTGCCAGCAGCGGGGCGGGAGGGGTCACCGGGGAGCTGTTTTTT.

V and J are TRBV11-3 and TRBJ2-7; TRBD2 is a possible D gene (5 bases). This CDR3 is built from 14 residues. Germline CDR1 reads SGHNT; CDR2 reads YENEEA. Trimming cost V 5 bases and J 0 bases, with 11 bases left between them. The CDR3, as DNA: TGTGCCAGCAGCCGCGGCGGGCCCTCCTACGAGCAGTACTTC. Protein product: CASSRGGPSYEQYF.

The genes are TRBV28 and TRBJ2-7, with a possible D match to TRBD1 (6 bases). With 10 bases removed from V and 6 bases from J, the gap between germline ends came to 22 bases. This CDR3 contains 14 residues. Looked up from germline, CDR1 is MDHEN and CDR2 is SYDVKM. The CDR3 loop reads CATQNPRGLGEQYF. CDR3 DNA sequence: TGTGCCACCCAAAACCCCAGGGGCTTAGGCGAGCAGTACTTC.

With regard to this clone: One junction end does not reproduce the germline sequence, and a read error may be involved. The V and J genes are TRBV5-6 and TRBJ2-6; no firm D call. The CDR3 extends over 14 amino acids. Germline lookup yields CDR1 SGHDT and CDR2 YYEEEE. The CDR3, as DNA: TGTGCCAGCAGCTCCACCGGTGGGGACAACGTCCTGACTTTC. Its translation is CASSSTGGDNVLTF.

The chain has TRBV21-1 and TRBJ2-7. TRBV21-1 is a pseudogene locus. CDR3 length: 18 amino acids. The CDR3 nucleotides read TGTGCCAGCAGCAAAGGTGGGACCTCGTGGGCCATAGTTTACGAGCAGTACTTC. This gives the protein CASSKGGTSWAIVYEQYF.

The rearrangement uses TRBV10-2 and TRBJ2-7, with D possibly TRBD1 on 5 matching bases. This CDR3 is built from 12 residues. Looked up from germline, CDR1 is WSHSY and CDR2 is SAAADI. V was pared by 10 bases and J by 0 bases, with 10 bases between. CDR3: CATTDSSYEQYF. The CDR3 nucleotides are TGCGCCACCACCGACAGCTCCTACGAGCAGTACTTC.

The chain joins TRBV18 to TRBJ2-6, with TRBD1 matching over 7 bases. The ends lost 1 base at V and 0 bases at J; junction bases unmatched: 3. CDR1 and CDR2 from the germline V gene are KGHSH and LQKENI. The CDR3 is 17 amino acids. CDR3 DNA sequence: TGTGCCAGCTCACCACTGGGACAGCGCTCTGGGGCCAACGTCCTGACTTTC. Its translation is CASSPLGQRSGANVLTF.

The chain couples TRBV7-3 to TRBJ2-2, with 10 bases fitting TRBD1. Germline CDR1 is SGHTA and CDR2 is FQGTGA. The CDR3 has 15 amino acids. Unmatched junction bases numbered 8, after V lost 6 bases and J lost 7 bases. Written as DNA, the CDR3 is TGTGCCAGCAGTTCGACAGGGGGCCGGATCGGGGAGCTGTTTTTT. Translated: CASSSTGGRIGELFF.

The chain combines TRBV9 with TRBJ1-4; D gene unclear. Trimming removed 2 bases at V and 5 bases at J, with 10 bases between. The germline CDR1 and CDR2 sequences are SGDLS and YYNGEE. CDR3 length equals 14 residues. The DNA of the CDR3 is TGTGCCAGCAGCGTTAACATTTTAAATGAAAAACTGTTTTTT. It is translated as CASSVNILNEKLFF. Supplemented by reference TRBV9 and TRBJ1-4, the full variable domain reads DSGVTQTPKHLITATGQRVTLRCSPRSGDLSVYWYQQSLDQGLQFLIQYYNGEERAKGNILERFSAQQFPDLHSELNLSSLELGDSALYFCASSVNILNEKLFFGSGTQLSVL.

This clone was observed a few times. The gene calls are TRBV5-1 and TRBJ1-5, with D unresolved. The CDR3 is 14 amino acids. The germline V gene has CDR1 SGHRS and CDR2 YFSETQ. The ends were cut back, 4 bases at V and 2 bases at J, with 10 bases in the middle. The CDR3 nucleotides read TGCGCCAGCAGCCCGGACGGAGGCAATCAGCCCCAGCATTTT. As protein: CASSPDGGNQPQHF. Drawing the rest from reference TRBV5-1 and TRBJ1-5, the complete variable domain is KAGVTQTPRYLIKTRGQQVTLSCSPISGHRSVSWYQQTPGQGLQFLFEYFSETQRNKGNFPGRFSGRQFSNSRSEMNVSTLELGDSALYLCASSPDGGNQPQHFGDGTRLSIL.

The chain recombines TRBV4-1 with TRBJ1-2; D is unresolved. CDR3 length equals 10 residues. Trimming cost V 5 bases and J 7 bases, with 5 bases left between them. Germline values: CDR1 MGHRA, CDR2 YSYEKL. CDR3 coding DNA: TGCGCCAGCAGCGGGGTTGGCTACACCTTC. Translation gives CASSGVGYTF.

The CDR3 bases are TGTGCCAGCAGCACTTATAGCGGGAGGACGTTTGATACGCAGTATTTT. This encodes CASSTYSGRTFDTQYF. This chain links TRBV7-2 with TRBJ2-3; the match to TRBD2 covers 10 bases. V shed 5 bases, J shed 6 bases, and the junction held 11 bases outside the gene matches. Germline V CDR1 and CDR2: SGHTA, FQGNSA. CDR3 length: 16 residues.

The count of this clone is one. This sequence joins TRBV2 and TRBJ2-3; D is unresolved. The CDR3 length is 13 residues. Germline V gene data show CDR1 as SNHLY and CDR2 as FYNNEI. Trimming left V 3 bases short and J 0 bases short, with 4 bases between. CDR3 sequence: CASSDQSTDTQYF. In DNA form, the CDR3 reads TGTGCCAGCAGTGATCAGAGCACAGATACGCAGTATTTT.

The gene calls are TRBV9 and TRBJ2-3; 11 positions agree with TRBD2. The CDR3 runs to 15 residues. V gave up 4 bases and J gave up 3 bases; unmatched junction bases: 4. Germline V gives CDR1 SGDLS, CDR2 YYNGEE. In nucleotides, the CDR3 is TGTGCCAGCAGCAGAGCTAGCGGGGGGACAGATACGCAGTATTTT. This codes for CASSRASGGTDTQYF.

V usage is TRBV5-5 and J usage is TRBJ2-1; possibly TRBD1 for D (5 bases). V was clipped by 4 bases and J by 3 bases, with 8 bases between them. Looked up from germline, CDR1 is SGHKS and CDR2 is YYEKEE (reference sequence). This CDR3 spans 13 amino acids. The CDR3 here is CASSLTDYNEQFF. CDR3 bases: TGTGCCAGCAGCCTGACAGACTACAATGAGCAGTTCTTC.

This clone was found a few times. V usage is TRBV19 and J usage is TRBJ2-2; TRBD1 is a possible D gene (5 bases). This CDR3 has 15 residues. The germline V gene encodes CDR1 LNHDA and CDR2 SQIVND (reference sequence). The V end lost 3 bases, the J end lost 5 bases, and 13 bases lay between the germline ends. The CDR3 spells CASSIMARVTGELFF. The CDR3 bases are TGTGCCAGTAGTATTATGGCCAGGGTGACCGGGGAGCTGTTTTTT.

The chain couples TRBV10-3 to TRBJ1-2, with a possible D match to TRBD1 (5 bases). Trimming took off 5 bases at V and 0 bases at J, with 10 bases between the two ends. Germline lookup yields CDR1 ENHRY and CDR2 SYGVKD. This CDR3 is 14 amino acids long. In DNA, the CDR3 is TGTGCCATCAGTCCCGGGACGGCTAACTATGGCTACACCTTC. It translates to CAISPGTANYGYTF.

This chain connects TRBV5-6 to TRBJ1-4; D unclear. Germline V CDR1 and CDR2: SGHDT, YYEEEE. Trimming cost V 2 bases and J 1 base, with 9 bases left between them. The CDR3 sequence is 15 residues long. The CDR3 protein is CASSFFDLTNEKLFF. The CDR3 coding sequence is TGTGCCAGCAGCTTTTTCGACCTAACTAATGAAAAACTGTTTTTT.